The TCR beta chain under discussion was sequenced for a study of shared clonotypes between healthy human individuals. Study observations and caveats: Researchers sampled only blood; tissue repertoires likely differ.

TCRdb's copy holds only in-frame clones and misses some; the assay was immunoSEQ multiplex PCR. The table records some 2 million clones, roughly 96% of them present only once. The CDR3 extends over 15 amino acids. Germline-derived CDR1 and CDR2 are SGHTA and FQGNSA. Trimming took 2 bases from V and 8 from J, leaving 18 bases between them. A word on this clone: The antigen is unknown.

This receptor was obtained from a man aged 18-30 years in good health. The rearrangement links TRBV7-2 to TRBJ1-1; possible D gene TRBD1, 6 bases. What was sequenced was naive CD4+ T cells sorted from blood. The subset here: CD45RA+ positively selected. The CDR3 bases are TGTGCCAGCAGCTTACGACCGACAGGACAAAGAGAAGCTTTCTTT. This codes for CASSLRPTGQREAFF.